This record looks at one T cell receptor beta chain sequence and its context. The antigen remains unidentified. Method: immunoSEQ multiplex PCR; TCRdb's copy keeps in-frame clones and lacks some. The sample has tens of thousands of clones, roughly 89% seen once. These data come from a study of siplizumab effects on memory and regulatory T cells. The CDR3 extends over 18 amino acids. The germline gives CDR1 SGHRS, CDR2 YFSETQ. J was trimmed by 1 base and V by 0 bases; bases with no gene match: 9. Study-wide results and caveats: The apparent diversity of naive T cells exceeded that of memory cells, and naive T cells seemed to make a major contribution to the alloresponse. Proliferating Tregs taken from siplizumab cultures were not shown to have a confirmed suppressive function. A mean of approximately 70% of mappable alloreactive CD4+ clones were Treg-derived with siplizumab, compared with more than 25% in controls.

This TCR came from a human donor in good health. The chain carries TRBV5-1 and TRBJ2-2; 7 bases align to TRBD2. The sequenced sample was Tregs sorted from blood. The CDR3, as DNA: TGCGCCAGCAGCTTGGGTAACCTACTAGCGTTGAACACCGGGGAGCTGTTTTTT. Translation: CASSLGNLLALNTGELFF.